The sequence of this T cell receptor (beta chain) was determined in a study of shared clonotypes between healthy human individuals (dated by TCRdb to between 2020 and 2021). Regarding the complete study: Three men and a couple of women, aged 18 to 49 years, made up the cohort. For each donor, three plates each were used for CD4 naive and CD4 memory, two plates were used for CD8 naive, and one plate was used for CD8 memory. To estimate repertoire size and how much clonotype sharing occurs between individuals, the study deeply sequenced the blood TCR repertoires of roughly 5 healthy adults. Libraries were prepared and TCR repertoires were sequenced by different laboratories using diverse techniques, in order to increase sequencing depth and limit assay-specific biases. Leukapheresis yielded between about 0.85 and 10 billion PBMCs per donor. What the authors observed across the whole study: Because the study included only a small number of donors, the genetic and exposure-history diversity represented was limited. Only blood was sampled, and tissue TCR repertoires likely differ from those in blood. Pairwise subsampling led to the expectation that sequencing depth would affect the degree of clonotype sharing among donors. Sharing across four donors was observed for approximately 5% of naive CD4, about 3.2% of naive CD8, over 2% of memory CD4, and over 0.3% of memory CD8 clonotypes. Compared with non-shared clonotypes, clonotypes shared by all four sorted-subset donors had higher generation probabilities. Even with the large sequencing depth, rarefaction of the sorted-subset datasets indicated that sequencing was incomplete. Naive subsets generally had larger estimated clonotype richness than memory subsets did.

Using the deep immunoSEQ assay, multiplex PCR amplified TCR CDR3 regions from genomic DNA. Genomic DNA extracted from each cell subset was distributed evenly over all wells of several immunoSEQ 96-well plates, and each plate served as one replicate. For sorted subsets, about 200 ng genomic DNA, equal to 25,000 to 35,000 T cell genomes, was loaded into each replicate PCR. The purified libraries were quantified using a Qubit 3.0 fluorometer, sized with a Bioanalyzer 2100, and then quantified again using the KAPA Library Quantification kit. Every immunoSEQ 96-well plate was sequenced on a separate single-read 150-cycle Illumina NextSeq 550 flow cell. The source study handled its data this way. The immunoSEQ output contained only junctional sequences without quality scores, so filtering could not match that applied to full-length reads. Sequences were annotated with PyIR, a Python wrapper for IgBLAST v1.9, and V/J genes and CDR3 were assigned using IMGT germline references. Reads with weak V/J assignments (E-value above 1e-6), missing CDR3, stop codons, out-of-frame junctions, or ambiguous translated residues were removed. V3J clonotypes were defined by identical inferred V gene, J gene, and CDR3 amino acid sequence. The percentage overlap between two repertoires was calculated by dividing the number of shared unique clonotypes by the size of the smaller repertoire. RTK rarefaction, the Chao1 estimator, and Recon v2.1 estimates of unobserved clonotypes were used to assess repertoire richness. Generation probabilities were computed with OLGA for all TCRbeta clonotypes obtained by the gDNA method from several donors. TCRdb retrieved this table from immuneACCESS and kept in-frame rearrangements only. Not all clones are present; in checked studies, unresolved V genes account for under half, and no reason is known for the remainder. Clonal size and the V and J genes are those of that table, whereas D and trimming came from the DNA. Here the sample has around 1.4 million clones; 98% occur a single time. Of the sample, approximately 0.38% falls within the top ten clones.

Details on this clone: The specificity of this receptor is unknown. It has no much larger one-base neighbor in the sample; base qualities were not kept.

Compared with germline, V lacks 6 bases and J lacks 0 bases; bases without a gene match: 4. Inclusive of the bounding cysteine and phenylalanine, the CDR3 is 15 residues long. The read is trimmed to its CDR3 DNA, 45 bases read in frame from base 1. According to the germline V gene, CDR1 reads SNHLY and CDR2 reads FYNNEI. Donors were healthy HIV-negative adults with no recently reported acute infections or vaccinations. Every donor was a Caucasian adult residing in Nashville, Tennessee, USA. Magnetic negative selection was used to enrich CD4+ T cells, after which naive cells were positively selected on CD45RA and the negative fraction became the memory subset. Blood was collected by leukapheresis, and PBMCs were isolated by Ficoll-Histopaque density gradient centrifugation and then cryopreserved in liquid nitrogen vapor phase. Analytical flow cytometry was used to check the purity and quantity of each magnetically sorted T cell population. Each sorted fraction had its genomic DNA isolated and then quantified by UV absorbance on a Nanodrop 2000c.

This clonotype originated in a man aged 25 to 40 in good health. Sample: naive CD4+ T cells sorted from blood. The intended sense of this specimen's cell subset or site label: CD45RA+ positively selected. This chain joins TRBV2 to TRBJ2-7; the junction holds 11 bases that match TRBD2. CDR3 loop: CASRGLAESSYEQYF. The DNA reads TGTGCCAGCAGGGGACTAGCGGAAAGCTCCTACGAGCAGTACTTC.